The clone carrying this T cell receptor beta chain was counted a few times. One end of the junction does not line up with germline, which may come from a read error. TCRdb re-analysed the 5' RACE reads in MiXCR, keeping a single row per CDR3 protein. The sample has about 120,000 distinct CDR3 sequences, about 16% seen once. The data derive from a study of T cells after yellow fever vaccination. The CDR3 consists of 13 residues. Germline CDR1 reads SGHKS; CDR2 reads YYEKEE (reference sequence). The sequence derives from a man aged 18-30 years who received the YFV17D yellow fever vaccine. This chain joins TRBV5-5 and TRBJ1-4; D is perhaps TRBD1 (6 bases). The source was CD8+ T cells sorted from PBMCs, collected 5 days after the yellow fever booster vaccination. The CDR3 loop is CASSLWTDENLFF. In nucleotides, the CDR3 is TGTGCCAGCAGCTTGTGGACAGACGAAAACCTGTTTTTT.